This T cell receptor beta chain was obtained from a study of blood T cell repertoires in COVID-19. On the study more broadly: The analysed material was cDNA or gDNA that came from T cells, B-cell-depleted T cells, or PBMCs.

The V end lost 4 bases, the J end lost 8 bases, and 19 bases lay between the germline ends. From germline, CDR1 is SEHNR and CDR2 FQNEAQ (reference sequence). The CDR3 is 15 amino acids. Sequencing used immunoSEQ multiplex PCR; TCRdb keeps in-frame clones, though not all of them. This sample has about 28,000 clones, with about 92% found just once. Enrolled during active infection, Seattle patients were then followed longitudinally. This receptor was taken from a woman between 65 and 79 years old with COVID-19, enrolled during active disease. The V call is TRBV7-9, the J call TRBJ2-3, with D perhaps TRBD2 (5 bases). Sequencing was carried out using peripheral blood. The CDR3 reads CASSSPGFLEGTQYF. CDR3 in DNA: TGTGCCAGCAGCTCTCCGGGCTTTCTCGAGGGTACGCAGTATTTT.